This T cell receptor beta chain was found in a study of blood T cells in healthy people across ages. Study-wide results and limits: Higher diversity, along with more naive CD4+ cells, distinguished long-lived donors from aged donors.

A note on this clonotype: Its antigen is still unknown.

Germline trimming cut 5 bases from V and 1 base from J; bases unmatched to any gene: 7. The V gene's germline CDR1 is SGHTA and CDR2 FQGNSA. The CDR3 covers 16 residues. Sample-barcoded 5' priming and a J-beta primer mix drove a second PCR of roughly 7 to 11 cycles. TCRdb reprocessed the 5' RACE reads with MiXCR, giving one entry per CDR3 protein. Seen here are approximately 830,000 distinct CDR3 sequences, around 62% observed once, and the top ten hold about a quarter. Sequenced sample: blood. This sequence was found in a man aged 25-45 years in good health. This chain links TRBV7-2 with TRBJ2-3; 9 positions match TRBD2. CDR3 residues: CASSAFSGGGTDTQYF. DNA for the CDR3: TGTGCCAGCAGCGCCTTTAGCGGGGGCGGCACAGATACGCAGTATTTT.